The clone carrying this T cell receptor (beta chain) was seen ten or more times. The germline CDR1 and CDR2 sequences are LGHDT and YNNKEL (reference sequence). The CDR3 extends over 18 amino acids. Trimming removed 0 bases from V and 5 bases from J, with 22 bases in between. This sample is part of a study of early T cells in non-severe SARS-CoV-2 infection. TCRdb processed the 5' RACE reads anew with MiXCR; each CDR3 protein has one entry. Here the sample spans under 45,000 distinct CDR3 sequences, roughly 6.8% being singletons. The receptor was derived from an adult who was a healthcare worker with PCR-confirmed SARS-CoV-2 infection or an uninfected control (not recorded which). This specimen consisted of whole blood, obtained at baseline. The J gene is TRBJ1-1, the V gene TRBV3-1, with a tentative D call TRBD1 (6 bases). The CDR3 sequence is CASSQDQGAVGQGTEAFF. The DNA for the CDR3 is TGTGCCAGCAGCCAAGATCAAGGAGCGGTAGGGCAGGGGACTGAAGCTTTCTTT.